What follows are 9 T cell receptor beta chains derived from one specimen sequenced in a study of blood T cell repertoires in COVID-19. The method was immunoSEQ multiplex PCR; TCRdb's version includes in-frame clones alone and lacks a portion of them. The top ten hold approximately 0.25% of the sample, which has approximately 670,000 clones, 85% to 90% seen once. Sequenced material: peripheral blood. The receptors stem from a woman between 18 and 29 years old with acute or convalescent COVID-19.

The V and J genes are TRBV5-6 and TRBJ1-2; D is unclear. The CDR3 totals 13 residues. V dropped 1 base and J dropped 6 bases, with 10 bases sitting between them. Germline V gene sequence: CDR1 SGHDT, CDR2 YYEEEE. The CDR3 here is CASSLNPQDGYTF. The CDR3 DNA sequence: TGTGCCAGCAGCTTGAATCCTCAGGATGGCTACACCTTC.

The chain joins TRBV4-3 to TRBJ1-1; D is uncertain. The CDR3 covers 15 residues. Germline-derived CDR1 and CDR2 are LGHNA and YSLEER. Deletions cut 4 bases from V and 1 base from J, with 13 bases between. The CDR3 loop reads CASSRKLTSNTEAFF. CDR3 sequence (DNA): TGCGCCAGCAGCCGGAAACTGACATCGAACACTGAAGCTTTCTTT.

The V and J genes are TRBV11-2 and TRBJ2-7; TRBD2 matches at 8 bases. Trimming at V came to 5 bases and at J to 3 bases, leaving 6 bases not matched to a gene. Germline CDR1 SGHAT, CDR2 FQNNGV. The CDR3 covers 14 residues. CDR3 DNA sequence: TGTGCCAGCAGCATAAGCGGGGGTTTCTACGAGCAGTACTTC. Protein product: CASSISGGFYEQYF.

The rearrangement uses TRBV5-1 and TRBJ2-7, with D perhaps matching TRBD1 (6 bases). The germline gives CDR1 SGHRS, CDR2 YFSETQ. With 0 bases removed from V and 3 bases from J, the gap between germline ends came to 10 bases. The CDR3 length is 14 residues. The CDR3, as DNA: TGCGCCAGCAGCTTGGATGGACAGTTCTACGAGCAGTACTTC. Its translation is CASSLDGQFYEQYF.

The V gene is TRBV6-5, the J gene TRBJ1-5, with D hard to call. Germline V gene data show CDR1 as MNHEY and CDR2 as SVGAGI. With 7 bases removed from V and 6 bases from J, the gap between germline ends came to 13 bases. The CDR3 loop spans 13 amino acids. The CDR3 sequence is CASTQFPGQPQHF. In DNA form, the CDR3 reads TGTGCCAGCACTCAGTTTCCAGGTCAGCCCCAGCATTTT.

The chain combines TRBV10-3 with TRBJ1-3, with a tentative D call TRBD1 (6 bases). The CDR3 has 14 amino acids. Trimming shortened V by 7 bases and J by 0 bases, and 10 bases separated the two germline ends. CDR1 and CDR2 (germline): ENHRY, SYGVKD. CDR3 residues: CAITLDSSGNTIYF. The CDR3 region has the DNA TGTGCCATCACCTTGGACAGCTCTGGAAACACCATATATTTT.

This clone was detected once. This chain uses TRBV5-4 with TRBJ2-7; 11 bases are shared with TRBD2. CDR3 size: 14 residues. In germline, CDR1 is SGHNT, CDR2 YYREEE (reference sequence). After removal of 4 bases from V and 5 bases from J, the junction contained 5 bases not matched to a gene. The CDR3 loop is CASSLAGGRNEQYF. In DNA, the CDR3 is TGTGCCAGCAGCCTAGCGGGGGGCCGGAACGAGCAGTACTTC.

This clone was counted between two and nine times. The genes are TRBV5-4 and TRBJ2-7; tentatively, D is TRBD1 (6 bases). The CDR3 is made up of 14 amino acids. CDR1 is SGHNT, CDR2 YYREEE, per germline (reference sequence). V lost 1 base, J lost 0 bases, and 8 bases lay in between. The CDR3 DNA follows: TGTGCCAGCAGCTTGACACAGGGCTCCTACGAGCAGTACTTC. It is translated as CASSLTQGSYEQYF.

CDR3 amino acids: CASSQRTGATSGNEQFF. CDR3 nucleotides: TGTGCCAGCAGCCAGCGGACAGGGGCGACTTCGGGGAATGAGCAGTTCTTC. The chain combines TRBV14 with TRBJ2-1; 9 bases map to TRBD1. The CDR3 is made up of 17 amino acids. Germline CDR1 SGHDN, CDR2 FVKESK. Losses at the gene ends were 3 bases for V and 7 bases for J; bases not matched to a gene: 13. Supplemented by reference TRBV14 and TRBJ2-1, the full variable domain reads EAGVTQFPSHSVIEKGQTVTLRCDPISGHDNLYWYRRVMGKEIKFLLHFVKESKQDESGMPNNRFLAERTGGTYSTLKVQPAELEDSGVYFCASSQRTGATSGNEQFFGPGTRLTVL.